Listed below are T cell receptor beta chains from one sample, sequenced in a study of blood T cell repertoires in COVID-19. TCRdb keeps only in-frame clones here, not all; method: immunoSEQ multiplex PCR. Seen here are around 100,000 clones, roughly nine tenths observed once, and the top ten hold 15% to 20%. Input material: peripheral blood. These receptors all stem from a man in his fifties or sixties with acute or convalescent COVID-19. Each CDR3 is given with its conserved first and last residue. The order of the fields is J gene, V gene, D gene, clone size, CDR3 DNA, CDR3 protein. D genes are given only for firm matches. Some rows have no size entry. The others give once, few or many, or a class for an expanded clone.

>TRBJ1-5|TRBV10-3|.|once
TGTGCCATCAGTGAAGACTTGTTCAATCAGCCCCAGCATTTT
CAISEDLFNQPQHF
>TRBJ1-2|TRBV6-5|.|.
TGTGCCAGCAGTCCGCGGGCGGGGAACTATGGCTACACCTTC
CASSPRAGNYGYTF
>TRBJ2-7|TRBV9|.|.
TGTGCCAGCAGCGTCCTGGACTCCTCAAGGTACGAGCAGTACTTC
CASSVLDSSRYEQYF
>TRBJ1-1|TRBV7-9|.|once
TGTGCCAGCAGCTTAGGAGGGGGTATTAGAAAAACTGAAGCTTTCTTT
CASSLGGGIRKTEAFF
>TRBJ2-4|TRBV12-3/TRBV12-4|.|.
TGTGCCAGCAGTCCGACGGGAAACATTCAGTACTTC
CASSPTGNIQYF
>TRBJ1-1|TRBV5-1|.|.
TGCGCCAGCAGCTTGTCCAGTGTGAACACTGAAGCTTTCTTT
CASSLSSVNTEAFF
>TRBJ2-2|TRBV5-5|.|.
TGTGCCAGCAGCTTGAATGCAGGGAACACCGGGGAGCTGTTTTTT
CASSLNAGNTGELFF
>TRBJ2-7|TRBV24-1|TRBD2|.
TGTGCCACCAGTGATTTTGGGGCCGCAGGGACTAAGTACGAGCAGTACTTC
CATSDFGAAGTKYEQYF
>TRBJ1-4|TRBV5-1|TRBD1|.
TGCGCCAGCAGCTTACAGGGGGCGGGTAATGAAAAACTGTTTTTT
CASSLQGAGNEKLFF
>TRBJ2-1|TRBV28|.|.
TGTGCCAGCAGTCTGCGACAGCCCAATGAGCAGTTCTTC
CASSLRQPNEQFF
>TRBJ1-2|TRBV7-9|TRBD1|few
TGTGCCAGCAGCTCCGGGGACAGGCTGGAGAACTATGGCTACACCTTC
CASSSGDRLENYGYTF
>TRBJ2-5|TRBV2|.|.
TGTGCCAGCAGTGGGAACAGGGCCTCCCGAGGGGAGACCCAGTACTTC
CASSGNRASRGETQYF
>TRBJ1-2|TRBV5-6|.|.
TGTGCCAGCAGCTTGGAGGAGGGGTTGGACTATGGCTACACCTTC
CASSLEEGLDYGYTF
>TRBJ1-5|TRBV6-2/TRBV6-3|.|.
TGTGCCAGCAGTGACAGCCTCGGCCCCCAGCATTTT
CASSDSLGPQHF
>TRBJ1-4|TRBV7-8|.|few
TGTGCCAGCAGCGTACAACAGGGATTAGCTAATGAAAAACTGTTTTTT
CASSVQQGLANEKLFF
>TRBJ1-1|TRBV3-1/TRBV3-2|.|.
TGTGCCAAGGGTGAACAGGTGAAAGCTTTCTTT
CAKGEQVKAFF
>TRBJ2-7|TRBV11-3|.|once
TGTGCCAGCAGCGCGGGGCCGTCGGAACAGTACTTC
CASSAGPSEQYF
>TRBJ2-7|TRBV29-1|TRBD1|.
TGCAGCGTTCGCCTCAGGGACAGACACTACGAGCAGTACTTC
CSVRLRDRHYEQYF
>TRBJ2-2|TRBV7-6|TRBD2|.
TGTGCCAGCAGCTTAAGGGCTAGCGGGGGGCAGAACACCGGGGAGCTGTTTTTT
CASSLRASGGQNTGELFF
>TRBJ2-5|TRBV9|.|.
TGTGCCTCCAGTCGTGAAGAGACCCAGTACTTC
CASSREETQYF
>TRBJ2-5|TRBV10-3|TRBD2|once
TGTGCCATCAGTGATCAAGCCGTGACTAGCGGGGGATGCACGGGGGAGACCCAGTACTTC
CAISDQAVTSGGCTGETQYF
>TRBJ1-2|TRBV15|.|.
TGTGCCACCAGCTCATGGGGTTTTGGAGGGGCTGATGGCTACACCTTC
CATSSWGFGGADGYTF
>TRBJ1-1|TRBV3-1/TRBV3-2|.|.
TGTGCCAGCAGCCAAGGTACGCCAGGGCGGGCTTTCTTT
CASSQGTPGRAFF
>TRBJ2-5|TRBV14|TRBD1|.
TGTGCCAGCAGCCAAACACAGGGGTACCAAGAGACCCAGTACTTC
CASSQTQGYQETQYF
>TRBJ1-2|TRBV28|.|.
TGTGCCAGCAGTTCCAATGGCTACACCTTC
CASSSNGYTF
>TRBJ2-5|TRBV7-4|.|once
TGTGCCAGCAGCTCGGGACACAAGAGACCCCAGTACTTC
CASSSGHKRPQYF
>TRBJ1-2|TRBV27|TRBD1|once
TGTGCCAGCAGTCCCCGGACAGGTGGATTTGGCTACACCTTC
CASSPRTGGFGYTF
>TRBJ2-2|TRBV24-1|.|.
TGTGCCACCAGTGATCCGGACAGACCCGGGGAGCTGTTTTTT
CATSDPDRPGELFF
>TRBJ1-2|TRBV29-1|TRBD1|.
TGCAGCGTAGTGACAGGGAACTATGGCTACACCTTC
CSVVTGNYGYTF
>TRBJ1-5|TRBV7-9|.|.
TGTGCCAGCAGCGAAACAGGGTCTAATCAGCCCCAGCATTTT
CASSETGSNQPQHF
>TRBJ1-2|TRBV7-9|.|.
TGTGCCAGCAGCTTAAGGGGCACCAATAACTATGGCTACACCTTC
CASSLRGTNNYGYTF